Following are 15 T cell receptor beta chains from one sample sequenced in a study of PD-1 blockade in classical Hodgkin lymphoma. Using immunoSEQ multiplex PCR, the repertoire was profiled, and TCRdb retains in-frame clones only, with some absent. The sample carries 50,000 to 65,000 clones, roughly nine tenths recorded once. Time point in this sample: cycle 4 day 1 (C4D1), after more than five weeks of nivolumab. Each patient experienced a relapse that followed autologous stem cell transplantation, and brentuximab vedotin exposure varied. The specimen was peripheral blood mononuclear cells (PBMCs), collected before the fourth cycle of nivolumab. These receptor sequences come from a human donor with classical Hodgkin lymphoma.

The chain couples TRBV5-1 to TRBJ1-6, with a possible D match to TRBD1 (5 bases). The CDR3 is made up of 19 amino acids. Germline CDR1 is SGHRS and CDR2 is YFSETQ. The V end lost 4 bases, the J end lost 8 bases, and 28 bases lay between the germline ends. CDR3 coding DNA: TGCGCCAGCAGCATCCTACCCCTAAACCCAGGGTACGGATATTCACCCCTCCACTTT. It is translated as CASSILPLNPGYGYSPLHF.

The chain is built from TRBV28 and TRBJ1-1; D not certain. This CDR3 contains 14 residues. Germline V gene data show CDR1 as MDHEN and CDR2 as SYDVKM. The ends were cut back, 7 bases at V and 5 bases at J, with 17 bases in the middle. The CDR3 reads CASIGQQVVTEAFF. CDR3 sequence (DNA): TGTGCCAGCATCGGCCAGCAAGTCGTGACTGAAGCTTTCTTT.

This rearrangement joins TRBV7-9 to TRBJ1-1, with unresolved D. Germline CDR1 reads SEHNR; CDR2 reads FQNEAQ (reference sequence). This CDR3 is built from 11 residues. V dropped 8 bases and J dropped 5 bases, with 9 bases sitting between them. As DNA, the CDR3 is TGTGCCAGCTCGTGGAAAACTGAAGCTTTCTTT. Translation gives CASSWKTEAFF.

The chain has TRBV7-2 and TRBJ1-2, with TRBD1 as a possible D gene (5 bases). This CDR3 comprises 15 residues. V lost 3 bases and J 0 bases, leaving 11 bases between the germline ends. Germline loops: CDR1 SGHTA, CDR2 FQGNSA. The CDR3 nucleotides read TGTGCCAGCAGCTTTACGGGGGGGGCTAACTATGGCTACACCTTC. Amino acids: CASSFTGGANYGYTF. The full variable domain, completed using reference TRBV7-2 and TRBJ1-2, is GAGVSQSPSNKVTEKGKDVELRCDPISGHTALYWYRQSLGQGLEFLIYFQGNSAPDKSGLPSDRFSAERTGGSVSTLTIQRTQQEDSAVYLCASSFTGGANYGYTFGSGTRLTVV.

Only one count was recorded for this clone. This chain joins TRBV15 and TRBJ1-1, with D hard to call. Germline V gives CDR1 LNHNV, CDR2 YYDKDF (reference sequence). V was shortened by 1 base and J by 0 bases, with 12 bases between the two germline ends. The CDR3 contains 16 residues. CDR3 nucleotide sequence: TGTGCCACCAGCAGAGGGACTTCCCTAATGAACACTGAAGCTTTCTTT. Residues: CATSRGTSLMNTEAFF.

V usage is TRBV7-6 and J usage is TRBJ1-3; D gene ambiguous. The CDR3 has 16 amino acids. CDR1 is SGHVS and CDR2 is FNYEAQ in the germline V gene. V shed 1 base and J shed 4 bases, with 14 bases lying between them. The CDR3 nucleotides read TGTGCCAGCAGCTTAGATCCGGGCCTCTTGGGAAACACCATATATTTT. Its translation is CASSLDPGLLGNTIYF.

The CDR3 loop is CASSEIGVEQFF. The CDR3 coding sequence is TGTGCCAGCAGTGAAATTGGAGTTGAGCAGTTCTTC. This chain links TRBV6-1 with TRBJ2-1; D gene uncertain. With 2 bases removed from V and 9 bases from J, the gap between germline ends came to 8 bases. The CDR3 runs to 12 residues. The germline V gene has CDR1 MNHNS and CDR2 SASEGT.

This chain connects TRBV5-6 to TRBJ1-1; possible D gene TRBD1, 5 bases. The V end lost 4 bases, the J end lost 6 bases, and 10 bases lay between the germline ends. CDR3 length equals 12 residues. Germline CDR1 is SGHDT and CDR2 is YYEEEE. The CDR3 DNA reads as TGTGCCAGCAGCCAGACAGCCGCTGAAGCTTTCTTT. Its translation: CASSQTAAEAFF.

The chain carries TRBV18 and TRBJ2-1; D is undetermined. The CDR3 has 16 residues. Trimming left V 2 bases short and J 3 bases short, with 14 bases between. Germline V gene data show CDR1 as KGHSH and CDR2 as LQKENI. For the CDR3, the DNA is TGTGCCAGCTCACCAAGCGTGGCCTCTGGCTACAATGAGCAGTTCTTC. It yields the protein CASSPSVASGYNEQFF.

The V call is TRBV7-9, the J call TRBJ1-3; 7 positions agree with TRBD1. The CDR3 runs 16 residues. Germline trimming cut 5 bases from V and 4 bases from J; bases unmatched to any gene: 11. CDR1 and CDR2 (germline): SEHNR, FQNEAQ (reference sequence). The CDR3 loop is CASSPPLDRLGNTIYF. DNA for the CDR3: TGTGCCAGCAGCCCCCCGTTGGACAGGTTAGGAAACACCATATATTTT.

The rearrangement joins TRBV6-5 to TRBJ1-1; unclear D gene. Germline V gives CDR1 MNHEY, CDR2 SVGAGI. Trimming removed 4 bases at V and 1 base at J, with 7 bases between. The CDR3 is 13 amino acids. In nucleotides, the CDR3 is TGTGCCAGCAGTTTTGGGGAGAACACTGAAGCTTTCTTT. Its translation: CASSFGENTEAFF.

V and J are TRBV7-2 and TRBJ1-1; unclear D gene. The CDR3 is 14 amino acids. The V gene lost 1 base and the J gene lost 11 bases, with 17 bases spanning the gap. Germline values: CDR1 SGHTA, CDR2 FQGNSA. CDR3 protein: CASSLDSVDSAAFF. CDR3 DNA: TGTGCCAGCAGCTTAGATTCGGTGGATTCGGCGGCTTTCTTT.

This chain connects TRBV2 to TRBJ2-6, with TRBD2 matching over 8 bases. Losses at the gene ends were 6 bases for V and 3 bases for J; bases not matched to a gene: 13. This CDR3 has 18 amino acids. The germline V gene encodes CDR1 SNHLY and CDR2 FYNNEI. The CDR3 loop is CASSRPFGGEGGANVLTF. Written as DNA, the CDR3 is TGTGCCAGCAGCCGGCCCTTCGGGGGGGAAGGTGGGGCCAACGTCCTGACTTTC.

V usage is TRBV15 and J usage is TRBJ1-3; unclear D gene. This CDR3 comprises 15 residues. V lost 0 bases and J 2 bases, leaving 8 bases between the germline ends. Germline lookup yields CDR1 LNHNV and CDR2 YYDKDF (reference sequence). Here the CDR3 DNA reads TGTGCCACCAGCAGAGACGTACATCCTGGAAACACCATATATTTT. It is translated as CATSRDVHPGNTIYF.

V gene TRBV30 combines with J gene TRBJ2-7; D not resolved. Germline CDR1 is GTSNPN and CDR2 is SVGIG (reference sequence). Trimming cost V 0 bases and J 0 bases, with 12 bases left between them. The CDR3 covers 15 residues. The CDR3 DNA is TGTGCCTGGAGTGTCTCTCAAGAGAGCTCCTACGAGCAGTACTTC. Translated: CAWSVSQESSYEQYF. The variable domain in full, with the rest retrieved from reference TRBV30 and TRBJ2-7, is SQTIHQWPATLVQPVGSPLSLECTVEGTSNPNLYWYRQAAGRGLQLLFYSVGIGQISSEVPQNLSASRPQDRQFILSSKKLLLSDSGFYLCAWSVSQESSYEQYFGPGTRLTVT.